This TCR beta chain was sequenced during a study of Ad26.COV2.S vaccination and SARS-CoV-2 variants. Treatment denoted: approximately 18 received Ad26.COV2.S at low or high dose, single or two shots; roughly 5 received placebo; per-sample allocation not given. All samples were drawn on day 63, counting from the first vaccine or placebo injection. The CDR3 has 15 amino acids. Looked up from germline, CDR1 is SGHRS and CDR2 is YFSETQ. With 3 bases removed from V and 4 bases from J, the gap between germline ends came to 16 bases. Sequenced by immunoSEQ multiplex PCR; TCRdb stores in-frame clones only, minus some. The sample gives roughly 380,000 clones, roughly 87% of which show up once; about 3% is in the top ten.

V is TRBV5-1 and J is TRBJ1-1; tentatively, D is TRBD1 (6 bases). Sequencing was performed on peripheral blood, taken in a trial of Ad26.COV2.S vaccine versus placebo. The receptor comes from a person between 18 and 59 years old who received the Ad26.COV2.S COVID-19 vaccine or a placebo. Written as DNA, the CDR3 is TGCGCCAGCAGCTGGACAGTAGGGTCTGGCACTGAAGCTTTCTTT. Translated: CASSWTVGSGTEAFF. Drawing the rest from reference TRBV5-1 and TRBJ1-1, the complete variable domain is KAGVTQTPRYLIKTRGQQVTLSCSPISGHRSVSWYQQTPGQGLQFLFEYFSETQRNKGNFPGRFSGRQFSNSRSEMNVSTLELGDSALYLCASSWTVGSGTEAFFGQGTRLTVV.